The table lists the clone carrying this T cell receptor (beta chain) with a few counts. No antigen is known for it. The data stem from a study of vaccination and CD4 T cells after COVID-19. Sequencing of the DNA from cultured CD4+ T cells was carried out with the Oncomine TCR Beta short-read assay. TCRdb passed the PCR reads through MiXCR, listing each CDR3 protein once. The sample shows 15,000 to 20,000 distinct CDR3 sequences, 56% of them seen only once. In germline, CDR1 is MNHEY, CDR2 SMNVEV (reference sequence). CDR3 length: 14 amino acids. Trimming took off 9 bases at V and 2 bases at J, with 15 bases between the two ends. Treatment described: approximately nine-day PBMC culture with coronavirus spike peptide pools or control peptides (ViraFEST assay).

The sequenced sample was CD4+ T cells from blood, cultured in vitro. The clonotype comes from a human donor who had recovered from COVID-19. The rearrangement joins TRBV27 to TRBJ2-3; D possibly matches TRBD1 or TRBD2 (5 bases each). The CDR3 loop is CASHRPGHTDTQYF. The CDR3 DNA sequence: TGTGCCAGTCACAGACCGGGGCACACAGATACGCAGTATTTT.